The present entry profiles one TCR beta chain with its context. What it binds is not known. Trimming took off 6 bases at V and 2 bases at J, with 9 bases between the two ends. In germline, CDR1 is SQVTM, CDR2 ANQGSEA. This CDR3 spans 12 amino acids. These data are taken from a study of OX40 agonist ivuxolimab in advanced cancers. Study-wide findings and caveats: Partial responders receiving 0.1-3.0 mg/kg showed among the lowest clonal expansion.

Autoimmune disease history or systemic immunosuppression meant exclusion. Sampled blood was obtained at baseline, cycle 4 day 1, and cycle 7 day 1. The method was immunoSEQ multiplex PCR; TCRdb's version includes in-frame clones alone and lacks a portion of them. The top ten clones hold about 0.99% of a sample with approximately 70,000 clones, 80% to 90% of them seen once. The TCR comes from an adult with an advanced solid tumor such as melanoma, head and neck, liver or kidney cancer. Material: CD4+ or CD8+ T cells sorted from blood, obtained in a trial of the OX40 agonist ivuxolimab. This chain connects TRBV29-1 to TRBJ2-3; D is unclear. CDR3 sequence (DNA): TGCAGCGTCCCGGAGACCACAGATACGCAGTATTTT. It specifies CSVPETTDTQYF.